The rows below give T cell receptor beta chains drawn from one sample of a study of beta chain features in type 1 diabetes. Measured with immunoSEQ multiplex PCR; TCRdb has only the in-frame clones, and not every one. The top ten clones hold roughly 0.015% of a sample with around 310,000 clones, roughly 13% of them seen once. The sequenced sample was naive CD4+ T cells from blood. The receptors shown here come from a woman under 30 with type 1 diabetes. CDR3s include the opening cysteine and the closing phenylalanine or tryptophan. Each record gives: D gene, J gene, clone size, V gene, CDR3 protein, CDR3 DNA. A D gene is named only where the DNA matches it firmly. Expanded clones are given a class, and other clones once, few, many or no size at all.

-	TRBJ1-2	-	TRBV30	CACLRNPFSNYGYTF	TGTGCCTGTCTGCGGAACCCCTTCTCTAACTATGGCTACACCTTC
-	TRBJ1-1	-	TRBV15	CATSRDSLNTEAFF	TGTGCCACCAGCAGAGACTCTTTAAACACTGAAGCTTTCTTT
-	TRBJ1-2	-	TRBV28	CASSYIAPAANYGYTF	TGTGCCAGCAGCTACATAGCTCCGGCAGCTAACTATGGCTACACCTTC
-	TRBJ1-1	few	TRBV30	CAWSGGGKEAFF	TGTGCCTGGAGTGGGGGCGGGAAAGAAGCTTTCTTT
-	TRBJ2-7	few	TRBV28	CASSLTAITSYEQYF	TGTGCCAGCAGTTTGACAGCGATAACCTCCTACGAGCAGTACTTC
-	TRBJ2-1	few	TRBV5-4	CASSPAGSNEQFF	TGTGCCAGCAGCCCGGCGGGGAGCAATGAGCAGTTCTTC
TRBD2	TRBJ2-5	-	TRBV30	CASGLAGQETQYF	TGTGCCTCTGGACTAGCGGGGCAAGAGACCCAGTACTTC
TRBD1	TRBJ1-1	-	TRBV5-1	CASSADRANTEAFF	TGCGCCAGCAGCGCCGACAGGGCTAACACTGAAGCTTTCTTT
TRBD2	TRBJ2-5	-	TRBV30	CAWSPGLAGLREQYF	TGTGCCTGGAGTCCCGGACTAGCGGGACTGAGGGAGCAGTACTTC
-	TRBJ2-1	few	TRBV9	CASSVSGSDEQFF	TGTGCCAGCAGCGTATCGGGTTCCGATGAGCAGTTCTTC
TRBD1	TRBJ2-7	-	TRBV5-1	CASSYRQGSYEQYF	TGCGCCAGCAGCTACAGACAGGGTAGCTACGAGCAGTACTTC
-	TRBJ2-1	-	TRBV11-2	CASSPPGSLYNEQFF	TGTGCCAGCAGCCCCCCAGGGTCCCTGTACAATGAGCAGTTCTTC
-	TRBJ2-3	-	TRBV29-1	CSVVSRLVTDTQYF	TGCAGCGTTGTTTCTCGACTAGTAACAGATACGCAGTATTTT
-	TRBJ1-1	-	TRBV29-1	CSVVRHTEAFF	TGCAGCGTTGTGCGTCACACTGAAGCTTTCTTT
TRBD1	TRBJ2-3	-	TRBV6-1	CASTPRQGSQYF	TGTGCCAGCACCCCGAGACAGGGTTCGCAGTATTTT
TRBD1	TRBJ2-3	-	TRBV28	CASSMPGQGIDTQYF	TGTGCCAGCAGTATGCCGGGACAGGGGATAGATACGCAGTATTTT
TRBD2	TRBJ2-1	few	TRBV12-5	CASGLVLGRDSHDYNEQFF	TGTGCTAGTGGTTTGGTACTAGGGAGGGACTCCCACGACTACAATGAGCAGTTCTTC
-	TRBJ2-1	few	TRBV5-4	CASSLVKNSYNEQFF	TGTGCCAGCAGCTTGGTCAAAAACTCCTACAATGAGCAGTTCTTC
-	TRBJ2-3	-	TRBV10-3	CAIRQNRGSDTQYF	TGTGCCATCAGACAGAACCGAGGGTCAGATACGCAGTATTTT
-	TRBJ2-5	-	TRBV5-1	CASSRPQETQYF	TGCGCCAGCAGCCGTCCCCAAGAGACCCAGTACTTC
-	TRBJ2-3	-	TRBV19	CASSIGTRRGLTDTQYF	TGTGCCAGTAGTATCGGCACTAGACGCGGCCTCACAGATACGCAGTATTTT
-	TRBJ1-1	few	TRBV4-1	CASSQGGRRRGAFF	TGCGCCAGCAGCCAAGGGGGCCGGCGCCGCGGTGCTTTCTTT
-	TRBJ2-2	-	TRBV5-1	CASSLATSGELFF	TGCGCCAGCAGCTTGGCCACATCCGGGGAGCTGTTTTTT
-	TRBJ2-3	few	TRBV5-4	CASSLSGDGTDTQYF	TGTGCCAGCAGCTTATCAGGGGATGGCACAGATACGCAGTATTTT
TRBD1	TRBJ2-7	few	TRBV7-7	CASSPRQGDPYEQYF	TGTGCCAGCAGCCCACGACAGGGGGACCCTTACGAGCAGTACTTC
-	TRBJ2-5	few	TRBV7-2	CASTNRGTQYF	TGTGCCAGCACGAATCGGGGGACCCAGTACTTC
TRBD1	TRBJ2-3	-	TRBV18	CASSPGQATDTQYF	TGTGCCAGCTCACCGGGACAGGCGACAGATACGCAGTATTTT